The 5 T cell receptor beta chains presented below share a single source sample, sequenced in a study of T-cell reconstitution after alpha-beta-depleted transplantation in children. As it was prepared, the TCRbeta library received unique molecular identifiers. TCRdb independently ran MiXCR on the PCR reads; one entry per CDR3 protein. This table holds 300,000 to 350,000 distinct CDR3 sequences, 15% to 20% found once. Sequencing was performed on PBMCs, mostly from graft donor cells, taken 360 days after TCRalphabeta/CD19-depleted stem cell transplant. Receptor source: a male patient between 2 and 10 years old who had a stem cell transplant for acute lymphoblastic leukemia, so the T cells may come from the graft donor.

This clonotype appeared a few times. In nucleotides, the CDR3 is TGTGCCAGCAGCGTAGTTGGGCAGAACACCGGGGAGCTGTTTTTT. Translating it yields CASSVVGQNTGELFF. This chain joins TRBV9 and TRBJ2-2; D not certain. This CDR3 is 15 amino acids long. With 0 bases removed from V and 1 base from J, the gap between germline ends came to 7 bases. Germline V lookup: CDR1 SGDLS, CDR2 YYNGEE.

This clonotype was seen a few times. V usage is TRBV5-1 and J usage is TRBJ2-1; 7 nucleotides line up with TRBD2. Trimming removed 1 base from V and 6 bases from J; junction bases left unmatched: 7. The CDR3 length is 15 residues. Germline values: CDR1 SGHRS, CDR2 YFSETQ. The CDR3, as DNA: TGCGCCAGCAGCTTGTGGGCGGGAGTTGCCAATGAGCAGTTCTTC. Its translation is CASSLWAGVANEQFF. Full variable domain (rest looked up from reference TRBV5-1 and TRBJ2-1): KAGVTQTPRYLIKTRGQQVTLSCSPISGHRSVSWYQQTPGQGLQFLFEYFSETQRNKGNFPGRFSGRQFSNSRSEMNVSTLELGDSALYLCASSLWAGVANEQFFGPGTRLTVL.

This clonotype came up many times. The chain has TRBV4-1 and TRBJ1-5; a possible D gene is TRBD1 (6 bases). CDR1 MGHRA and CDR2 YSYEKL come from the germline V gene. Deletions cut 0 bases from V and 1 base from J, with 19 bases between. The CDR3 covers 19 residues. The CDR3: CASSQDLRGDRGSNQPQHF. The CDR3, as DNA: TGCGCCAGCAGCCAAGATCTTAGGGGGGACCGTGGGAGCAATCAGCCCCAGCATTTT.

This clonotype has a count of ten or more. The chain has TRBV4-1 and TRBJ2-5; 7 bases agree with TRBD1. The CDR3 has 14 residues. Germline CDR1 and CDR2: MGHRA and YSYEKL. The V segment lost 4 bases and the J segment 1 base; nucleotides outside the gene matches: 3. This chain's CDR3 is CASSPRQGQETQYF. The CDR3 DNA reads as TGCGCCAGCAGCCCTAGACAGGGCCAAGAGACCCAGTACTTC.

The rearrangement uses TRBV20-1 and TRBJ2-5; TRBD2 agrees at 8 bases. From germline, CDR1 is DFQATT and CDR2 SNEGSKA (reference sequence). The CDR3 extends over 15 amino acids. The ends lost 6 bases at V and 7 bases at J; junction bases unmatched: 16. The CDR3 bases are TGCAGTGCCTCGAGGAGCGGGAGTCGCCGCGGGACCCAGTACTTC. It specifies CSASRSGSRRGTQYF.